This TCR beta chain was sequenced during a study of shared clonotypes between healthy human individuals. The CDR3 extends over 15 amino acids. CDR1 MDHEN and CDR2 SYDVKM come from the germline V gene. The V end was cut by 3 bases, the J end by 0 bases, with 8 bases between. To note about this clone: The antigen remains undetermined. Within the sample, other DNA sequences also encode this same CDR3.

TCRdb keeps only in-frame clones here, not all; method: immunoSEQ multiplex PCR. The sample lists approximately 1,000,000 clones; about 80% were seen once. Study outcomes and limitations: The study drew on few donors, limiting represented genetic and exposure-history diversity.

The sequence came from a man aged 18-30 years in good health. Some clones in this sample may be carry-over from other donors' samples. The sample taken for sequencing was memory CD4+ T cells from PBMCs. As for subset: CD45RA-negative fraction. The chain couples TRBV28 to TRBJ1-4; D perhaps matches TRBD1 (5 bases). CDR3 bases: TGTGCCAGCAGTTTGGGGGGTGCAACTAATGAAAAACTGTTTTTT. This translates into CASSLGGATNEKLFF. Full variable domain (remainder filled in from reference TRBV28 and TRBJ1-4): DVKVTQSSRYLVKRTGEKVFLECVQDMDHENMFWYRQDPGLGLRLIYFSYDVKMKEKGDIPEGYSVSREKKERFSLILESASTNQTSMYLCASSLGGATNEKLFFGSGTQLSVL.